These 4 T cell receptor beta chains originate from one sample sequenced in a study of T cell responses to AZD1222 COVID-19 vaccine. Method: immunoSEQ multiplex PCR; TCRdb's copy keeps in-frame clones and lacks some. The sample holds about 130,000 clones, 80% to 95% seen once. The material sequenced was peripheral blood, taken on day 0 of AZD1222 vaccination. The receptors stem from an adult in good health.

The CDR3 DNA reads TGTGCCAGCAGTGATGGGGGCGTGGTCTATGGCTACACCTTC. This gives the protein CASSDGGVVYGYTF. This chain connects TRBV28 to TRBJ1-2; tentative D call: TRBD1 (6 bases). With 5 bases removed from V and 4 bases from J, the gap between germline ends came to 14 bases. The CDR3 is 14 residues long. The germline gives CDR1 MDHEN, CDR2 SYDVKM.

The chain employs TRBV25-1 and TRBJ1-1, with 10 bases matching TRBD1. J lost 4 bases, V lost 1 base, and 3 bases had no gene match. Germline V gives CDR1 MGHDK, CDR2 SYGVNS. The CDR3 spans 15 residues. CDR3 coding DNA: TGTGCCAGCAGTGAATTCCGGACAGGGGGCACTGAAGCTTTCTTT. Translated, it gives CASSEFRTGGTEAFF.

The rearrangement uses TRBV2 and TRBJ2-3; 10 bases align to TRBD1. Germline values: CDR1 SNHLY, CDR2 FYNNEI. The CDR3 spans 15 residues. The junction had 11 bases not matched to a gene; V was cut back by 10 bases and J by 4 bases. CDR3: CATEPRQGASDTQYF. In DNA, the CDR3 is TGTGCCACAGAGCCTAGACAGGGGGCGTCAGATACGCAGTATTTT. The variable domain in full, completed from reference TRBV2 and TRBJ2-3, reads EPEVTQTPSHQVTQMGQEVILRCVPISNHLYFYWYRQILGQKVEFLVSFYNNEISEKSEIFDDQFSVERPDGSNFTLKIRSTKLEDSAMYFCATEPRQGASDTQYFGPGTRLTVL.

This chain links TRBV21-1 with TRBJ1-3. TRBV21-1 is a known pseudogene. The CDR3 runs 17 residues. The CDR3 DNA follows: TGTGCCAGCAGCAAAGCGCTTTCAGAGTTTCGTGGAAACACCATATATTTT. Amino acids: CASSKALSEFRGNTIYF.